This is a list of T cell receptor beta chains from one sample in a study of human T cells and chemical hapten exposure. TCRdb re-called the RACE reads through MiXCR, storing one row per CDR3 protein. There are some 38,000 distinct CDR3 sequences in the sample; 8% to 10% occur only once, and about 27% lies in the top ten. Here the sequenced sample was whole blood, taken in connection with sensitization to the hapten diphenylcyclopropenone (DPC). These TCRs come from a man aged 50 to 59 with alopecia areata. Some clones in this sample may be carry-over from other donors' samples. The CDR3 runs from the conserved cysteine through the conserved F or W. The D gene is left open where the match is weak. Not every row has a clone size; where given, it reads once, few, many or a size class.

j_call | clone_size | d_call | v_call | cdr3_aa | cdr3_nt
TRBJ2-1 | many | - | TRBV7-6 | CASSLDVISYNEQFF | TGTGCCAGCAGCTTAGATGTGATCTCCTACAATGAGCAGTTCTTC
TRBJ2-1 | medium-sized | TRBD2 | TRBV7-3 | CASSLLAGRRSDEQFF | TGTGCCAGCAGCTTGCTAGCCGGGAGGCGTAGCGATGAGCAGTTCTTC
TRBJ2-3 | many | TRBD2 | TRBV5-4 | CASSLTSGSTDTQYF | TGTGCCAGCAGCCTGACTAGCGGAAGCACAGATACGCAGTATTTT
TRBJ1-1 | many | - | TRBV7-9 | CASSYAANTEAFF | TGTGCCAGCAGCTACGCGGCGAACACTGAAGCTTTCTTT
TRBJ2-3 | many | - | TRBV7-8 | CASSPMGVSDTQYF | TGTGCCAGCAGCCCGATGGGAGTATCAGATACGCAGTATTTT
TRBJ1-1 | - | TRBD1 | TRBV20-1 | CSARRGQVNTEAFF | TGCAGTGCTAGGAGGGGACAGGTGAACACTGAAGCTTTCTTT
TRBJ2-2 | - | - | TRBV20-1 | CSASTGANTGELFF | TGCAGTGCTAGCACGGGAGCAAACACCGGGGAGCTGTTTTTT
TRBJ2-2 | many | TRBD1 | TRBV9 | CASSVAGTGTHGELFF | TGTGCCAGCAGCGTAGCTGGGACAGGGACACACGGGGAGCTGTTTTTT
TRBJ2-3 | many | - | TRBV30 | CAWGDSTDTQYF | TGTGCCTGGGGGGACAGCACAGATACGCAGTATTTT
TRBJ2-6 | - | - | TRBV19 | CASSIDSQSGANVLTF | TGTGCCAGTAGTATAGACAGTCAATCTGGGGCCAACGTCCTGACTTTC
TRBJ2-3 | few | TRBD2 | TRBV13 | CASSLSGLAGGVRTQYF | TGTGCCAGCAGCCTAAGTGGACTAGCGGGAGGAGTGAGGACGCAGTATTTT
TRBJ2-7 | - | TRBD2 | TRBV29-1 | CSVGTSGGKYEQYF | TGCAGCGTCGGGACTAGCGGGGGTAAATACGAGCAGTACTTC
TRBJ2-1 | - | TRBD2 | TRBV29-1 | CSVSSGNNEQFF | TGCAGCGTGTCTAGCGGGAACAATGAGCAGTTCTTC
TRBJ2-7 | many | TRBD2 | TRBV7-2 | CASSLSGSSYEQYF | TGTGCCAGCAGCTTGAGCGGGAGCTCCTACGAGCAGTACTTC
TRBJ2-2 | - | TRBD2 | TRBV6-1 | CASRGYGTSGSNTGELFF | TGTGCCAGCAGAGGCTACGGGACTAGCGGATCGAACACCGGGGAGCTGTTTTTT
TRBJ1-2 | many | - | TRBV7-2 | CASSSRILTGVHYGYTF | TGTGCCAGCAGTTCACGCATCCTTACAGGAGTACACTATGGCTACACCTTC
TRBJ1-2 | - | - | TRBV11-2 | CASSFALSNYGYTF | TGTGCCAGCAGCTTTGCACTATCTAACTATGGCTACACCTTC